This T cell receptor beta chain was observed in a study of T cell responses to AZD1222 COVID-19 vaccine. Study-wide findings and caveats: Spike-specific TCRs gained breadth and depth after people received two AZD1222 doses. Donors were chiefly white British, with a greater number of females, and clonal diversity was perhaps underestimated. It was only a handful of AZD1222 recipients who were seropositive at baseline.

Sequenced by immunoSEQ multiplex PCR; TCRdb stores in-frame clones only, minus some. The profile covers over 95,000 clones, with 80% to 90% appearing a single time and approximately 7% taken by the ten largest. The CDR3 spans 15 residues. The ends were cut back, 2 bases at V and 0 bases at J, with 10 bases in the middle. Germline values: CDR1 SGHNT, CDR2 YYREEE (reference sequence). As to this clone: Its antigen is not known.

V and J are TRBV5-4 and TRBJ2-3, with D perhaps assigned TRBD1 or TRBD2 (5 bases each). This material consisted of peripheral blood, taken on day 0 of AZD1222 vaccination. The TCR was taken from an adult in good health. CDR3 nucleotides: TGTGCCAGCAGCTTAGGGACGACTAGCACAGATACGCAGTATTTT. Amino acid sequence: CASSLGTTSTDTQYF. The full variable domain, rest sourced from reference TRBV5-4 and TRBJ2-3, is ETGVTQSPTHLIKTRGQQVTLRCSSQSGHNTVSWYQQALGQGPQFIFQYYREEENGRGNFPPRFSGLQFPNYSSELNVNALELDDSALYLCASSLGTTSTDTQYFGPGTRLTVL.